This T cell receptor beta chain was sequenced during a study of T cells in Graves' hyperthyroidism and ophthalmopathy. Patients aged 18 to 65 had newly diagnosed hyperthyroidism that had lasted under 2 months. Clinical symptoms, serum thyroxine and TRAb, thyroid ultrasound and orbital computed tomography were used for the diagnoses. 9 to 10 ml fresh peripheral blood yielded the PBMCs. A word on this clonotype: Its antigen is not known. A junction boundary mismatches the germline segment, possibly from a read error.

Study outcomes and limitations: Model-based prediction identified ophthalmopathy a median 6.5 months prior to its onset.

This CDR3 comprises 14 residues. Germline CDR1 is MNHEY and CDR2 is SVGAGI. TCR beta CDR3 regions were amplified from RNA. HTBI primers were used for first-round RT-PCR of the TCR CDR3. TCRdb re-called the multiplex PCR reads through MiXCR, storing one row per CDR3 protein. The table records about 690,000 distinct CDR3 sequences, roughly 17% of them present only once. The TCR comes from a man aged 45-60 years with Graves' hyperthyroidism. The sequenced sample consisted of blood. The chain employs TRBV6-5 and TRBJ1-5, with D possibly TRBD1 on 5 matching bases. CDR3 in amino acids: CAGSYSRGGEPQHF. The CDR3 DNA follows: TGTGCCGGCAGTTACTCGAGGGGCGGTGAGCCCCAGCATTTT.